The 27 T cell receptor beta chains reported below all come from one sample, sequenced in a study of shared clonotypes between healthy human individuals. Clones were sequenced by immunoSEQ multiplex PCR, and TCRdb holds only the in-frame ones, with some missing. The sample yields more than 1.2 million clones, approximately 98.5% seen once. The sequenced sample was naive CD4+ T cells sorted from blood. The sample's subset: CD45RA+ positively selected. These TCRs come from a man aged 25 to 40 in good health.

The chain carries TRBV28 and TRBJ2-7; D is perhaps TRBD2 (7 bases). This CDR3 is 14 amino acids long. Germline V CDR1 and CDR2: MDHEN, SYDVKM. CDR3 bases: TGTGGAGTGGGGGGCGGGAGACCCCCCTACGAGCAGTACTTC. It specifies CGVGGGRPPYEQYF.

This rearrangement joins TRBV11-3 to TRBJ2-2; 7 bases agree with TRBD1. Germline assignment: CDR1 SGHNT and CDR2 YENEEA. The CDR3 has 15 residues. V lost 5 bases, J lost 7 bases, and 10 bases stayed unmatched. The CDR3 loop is CASSPSTGSNGELFF. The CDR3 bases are TGTGCCAGCAGCCCATCGACAGGGTCGAACGGGGAGCTGTTTTTT.

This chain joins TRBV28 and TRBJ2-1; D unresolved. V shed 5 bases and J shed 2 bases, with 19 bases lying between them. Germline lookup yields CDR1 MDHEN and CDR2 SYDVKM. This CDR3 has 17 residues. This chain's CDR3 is CASSPFTRTDTYNEQFF. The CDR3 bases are TGTGCCAGCAGTCCGTTTACCCGGACGGATACCTACAATGAGCAGTTCTTC.

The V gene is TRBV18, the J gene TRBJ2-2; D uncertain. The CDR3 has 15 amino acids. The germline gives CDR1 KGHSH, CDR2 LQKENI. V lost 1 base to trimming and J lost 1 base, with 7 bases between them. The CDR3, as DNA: TGTGCCAGCTCACCACAGCTAGAGAACACCGGGGAGCTGTTTTTT. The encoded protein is CASSPQLENTGELFF. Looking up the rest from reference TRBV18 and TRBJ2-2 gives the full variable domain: NAGVMQNPRHLVRRRGQEARLRCSPMKGHSHVYWYRQLPEEGLKFMVYLQKENIIDESGMPKERFSAEFPKEGPSILRIQQVVRGDSAAYFCASSPQLENTGELFFGEGSRLTVL.

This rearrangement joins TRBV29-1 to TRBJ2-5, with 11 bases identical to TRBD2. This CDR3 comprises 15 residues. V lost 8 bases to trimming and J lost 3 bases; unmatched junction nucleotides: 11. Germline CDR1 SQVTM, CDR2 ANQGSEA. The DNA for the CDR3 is TGCAGCACGGGATTGTTAGCGGGAGGGAAAGAGACCCAGTACTTC. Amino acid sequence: CSTGLLAGGKETQYF.

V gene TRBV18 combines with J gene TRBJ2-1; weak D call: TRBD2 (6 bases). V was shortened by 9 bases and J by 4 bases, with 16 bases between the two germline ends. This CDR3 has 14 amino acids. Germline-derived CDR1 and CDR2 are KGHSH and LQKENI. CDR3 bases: TGTGCCAGTTCCCATGGCGGGACTTACAATGAGCAGTTCTTC. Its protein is CASSHGGTYNEQFF.

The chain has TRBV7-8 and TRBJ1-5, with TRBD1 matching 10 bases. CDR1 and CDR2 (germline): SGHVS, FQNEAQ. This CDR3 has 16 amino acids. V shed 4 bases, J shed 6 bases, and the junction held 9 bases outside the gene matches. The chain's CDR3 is CASSSTRDRGSQPQHF. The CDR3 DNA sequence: TGTGCCAGCAGCTCAACCCGGGACAGGGGTAGTCAGCCCCAGCATTTT. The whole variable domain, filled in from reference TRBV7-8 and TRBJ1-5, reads GAGVSQSPRYKVAKRGQDVALRCDPISGHVSLFWYQQALGQGPEFLTYFQNEAQLDKSGLPSDRFFAERPEGSVSTLKIQRTQQEDSAVYLCASSSTRDRGSQPQHFGDGTRLSIL.

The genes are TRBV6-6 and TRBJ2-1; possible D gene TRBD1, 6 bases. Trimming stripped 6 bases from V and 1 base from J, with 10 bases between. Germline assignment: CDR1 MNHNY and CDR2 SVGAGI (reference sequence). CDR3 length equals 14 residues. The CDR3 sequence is CASRNRESYNEQFF. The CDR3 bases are TGTGCCAGCAGGAACAGGGAGTCCTACAATGAGCAGTTCTTC.

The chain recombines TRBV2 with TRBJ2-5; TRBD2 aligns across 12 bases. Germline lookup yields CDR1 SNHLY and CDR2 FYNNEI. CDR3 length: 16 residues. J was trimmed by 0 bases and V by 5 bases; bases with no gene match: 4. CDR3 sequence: CASSPWTSGDQETQYF. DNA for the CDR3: TGTGCCAGCAGTCCTTGGACTAGCGGGGACCAAGAGACCCAGTACTTC.

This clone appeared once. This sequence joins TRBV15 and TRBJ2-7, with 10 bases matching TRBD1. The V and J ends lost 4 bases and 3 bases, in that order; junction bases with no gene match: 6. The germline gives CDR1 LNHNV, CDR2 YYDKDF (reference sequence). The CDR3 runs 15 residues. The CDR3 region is CATSKATGGNYEQYF. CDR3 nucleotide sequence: TGTGCCACCAGCAAGGCGACAGGGGGCAACTACGAGCAGTACTTC.

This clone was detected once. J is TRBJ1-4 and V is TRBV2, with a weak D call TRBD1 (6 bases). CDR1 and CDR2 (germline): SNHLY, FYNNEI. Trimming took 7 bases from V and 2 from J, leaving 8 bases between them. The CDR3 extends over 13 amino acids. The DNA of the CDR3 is TGTGCCAGCATCGGGGGCACTAATGAAAAACTGTTTTTT. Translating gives CASIGGTNEKLFF.

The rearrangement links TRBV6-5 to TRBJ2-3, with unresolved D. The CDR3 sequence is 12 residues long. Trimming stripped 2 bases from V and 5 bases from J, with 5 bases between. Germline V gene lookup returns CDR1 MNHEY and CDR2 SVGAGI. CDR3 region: CASSYPRDTQYF. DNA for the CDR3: TGTGCCAGCAGTTACCCTAGAGATACGCAGTATTTT.

DNA for the CDR3: TGCGCCAGCAGCCGGGACAACCAAGAGACCCAGTACTTC. It yields the protein CASSRDNQETQYF. The chain uses TRBV5-1 and TRBJ2-5, with D perhaps TRBD1 (6 bases). From germline, CDR1 is SGHRS and CDR2 YFSETQ. Trimming took off 4 bases at V and 0 bases at J, with 7 bases between the two ends. This CDR3 is 13 amino acids long.

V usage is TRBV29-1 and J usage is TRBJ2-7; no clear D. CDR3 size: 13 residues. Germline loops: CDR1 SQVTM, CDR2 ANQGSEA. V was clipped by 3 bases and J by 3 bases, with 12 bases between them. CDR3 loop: CSVEGSRGYEQYF. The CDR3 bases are TGCAGCGTTGAGGGGTCGCGCGGCTACGAGCAGTACTTC.

The CDR3 nucleotides are TGCGCCAGCAGCTTGAACGGTTTAGGGACCGAAGCTTTCTTT. Translated, it gives CASSLNGLGTEAFF. This chain uses TRBV5-1 with TRBJ1-1, with D possibly being TRBD1 (5 bases). The CDR3 spans 14 residues. The germline V and J ends were trimmed by 1 base and 8 bases, with 15 bases remaining between them. Germline assignment: CDR1 SGHRS and CDR2 YFSETQ.

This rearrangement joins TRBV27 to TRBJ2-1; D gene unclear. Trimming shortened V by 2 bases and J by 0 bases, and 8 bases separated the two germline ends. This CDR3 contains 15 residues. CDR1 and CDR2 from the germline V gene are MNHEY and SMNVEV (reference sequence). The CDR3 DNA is TGTGCCAGCAGTTTACCGGAAAGCTCCTACAATGAGCAGTTCTTC. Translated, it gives CASSLPESSYNEQFF.

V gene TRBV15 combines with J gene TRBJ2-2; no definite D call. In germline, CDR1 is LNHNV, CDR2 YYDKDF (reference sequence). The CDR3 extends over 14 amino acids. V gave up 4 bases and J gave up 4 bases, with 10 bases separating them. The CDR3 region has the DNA TGTGCCACCAGCACAAAACGGGCCACCGGGGAGCTGTTTTTT. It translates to CATSTKRATGELFF.

The CDR3 loop is CASSPIQGTDTQYF. For the CDR3, the DNA is TGTGCCAGCTCACCAATACAGGGGACAGATACGCAGTATTTT. V usage is TRBV18 and J usage is TRBJ2-3; TRBD1 aligns across 7 bases. This CDR3 region has 14 residues. Germline-derived CDR1 and CDR2 are KGHSH and LQKENI. Losses at the gene ends were 2 bases for V and 3 bases for J; bases not matched to a gene: 2. The variable domain in full, completed from reference TRBV18 and TRBJ2-3, reads NAGVMQNPRHLVRRRGQEARLRCSPMKGHSHVYWYRQLPEEGLKFMVYLQKENIIDESGMPKERFSAEFPKEGPSILRIQQVVRGDSAAYFCASSPIQGTDTQYFGPGTRLTVL.

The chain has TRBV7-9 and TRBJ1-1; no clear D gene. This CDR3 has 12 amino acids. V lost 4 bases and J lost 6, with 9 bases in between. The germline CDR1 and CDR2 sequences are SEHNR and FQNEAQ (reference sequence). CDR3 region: CASSSLGAEAFF. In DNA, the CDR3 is TGTGCCAGCAGCTCCCTCGGGGCTGAAGCTTTCTTT.

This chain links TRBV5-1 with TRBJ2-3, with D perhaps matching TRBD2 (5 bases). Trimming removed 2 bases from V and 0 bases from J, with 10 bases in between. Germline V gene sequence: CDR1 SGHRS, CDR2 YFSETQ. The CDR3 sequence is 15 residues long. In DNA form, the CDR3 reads TGCGCCAGCAGCTTTGCCGGGATGAGCACAGATACGCAGTATTTT. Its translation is CASSFAGMSTDTQYF.

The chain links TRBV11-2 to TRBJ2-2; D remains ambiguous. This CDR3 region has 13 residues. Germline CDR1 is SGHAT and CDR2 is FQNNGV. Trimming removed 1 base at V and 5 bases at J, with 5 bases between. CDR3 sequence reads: CASSLVGTGELFF. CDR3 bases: TGTGCCAGCAGCTTAGTAGGTACCGGGGAGCTGTTTTTT.

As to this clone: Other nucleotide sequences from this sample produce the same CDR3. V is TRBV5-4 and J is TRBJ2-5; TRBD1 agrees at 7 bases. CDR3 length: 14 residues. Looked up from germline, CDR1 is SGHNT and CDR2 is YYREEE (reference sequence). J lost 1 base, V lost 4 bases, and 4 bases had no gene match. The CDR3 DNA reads TGTGCCAGCAGCAGCGGACAGGCCCAAGAGACCCAGTACTTC. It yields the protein CASSSGQAQETQYF.

The CDR3 bases are TGTGCCAGCTCACCCCTAGGGGGAGGGCCCCAACTCTCCTACGAGCAGTACTTC. It specifies CASSPLGGGPQLSYEQYF. The rearrangement links TRBV18 to TRBJ2-7, with a weak D call TRBD2 (7 bases). The CDR3 spans 18 residues. With 3 bases removed from V and 0 bases from J, the gap between germline ends came to 21 bases. The germline CDR1 and CDR2 sequences are KGHSH and LQKENI.

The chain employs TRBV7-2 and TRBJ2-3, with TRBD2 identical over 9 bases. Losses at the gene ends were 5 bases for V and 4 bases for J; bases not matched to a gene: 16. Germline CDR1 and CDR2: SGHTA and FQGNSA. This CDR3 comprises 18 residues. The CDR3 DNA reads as TGTGCCAGCAGCCTGTACGGCCGAGTAGCGGGAGTTGCAGATACGCAGTATTTT. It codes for CASSLYGRVAGVADTQYF.

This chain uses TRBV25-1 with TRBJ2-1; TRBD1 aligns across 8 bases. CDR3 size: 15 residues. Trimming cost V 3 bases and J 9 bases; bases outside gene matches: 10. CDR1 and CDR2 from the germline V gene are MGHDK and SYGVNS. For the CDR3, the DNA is TGTGCCAGCAGTGACGAGACAGGGGAGTCGACTGAGCAGTTCTTC. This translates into CASSDETGESTEQFF.

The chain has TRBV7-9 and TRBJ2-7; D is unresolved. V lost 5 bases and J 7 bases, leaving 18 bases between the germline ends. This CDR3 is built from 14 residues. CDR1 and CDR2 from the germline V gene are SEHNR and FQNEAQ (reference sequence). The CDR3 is CASSPRPGLDEQYF. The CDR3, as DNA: TGTGCCAGCAGCCCCCGACCCGGTCTAGATGAGCAGTACTTC.

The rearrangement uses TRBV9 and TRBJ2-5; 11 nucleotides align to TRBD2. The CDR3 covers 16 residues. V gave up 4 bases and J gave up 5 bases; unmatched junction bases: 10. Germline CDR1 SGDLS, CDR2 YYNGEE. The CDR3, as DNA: TGTGCCAGCAGCTTCCTAGCGGGAGGTCTGGGTGAGACCCAGTACTTC. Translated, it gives CASSFLAGGLGETQYF.